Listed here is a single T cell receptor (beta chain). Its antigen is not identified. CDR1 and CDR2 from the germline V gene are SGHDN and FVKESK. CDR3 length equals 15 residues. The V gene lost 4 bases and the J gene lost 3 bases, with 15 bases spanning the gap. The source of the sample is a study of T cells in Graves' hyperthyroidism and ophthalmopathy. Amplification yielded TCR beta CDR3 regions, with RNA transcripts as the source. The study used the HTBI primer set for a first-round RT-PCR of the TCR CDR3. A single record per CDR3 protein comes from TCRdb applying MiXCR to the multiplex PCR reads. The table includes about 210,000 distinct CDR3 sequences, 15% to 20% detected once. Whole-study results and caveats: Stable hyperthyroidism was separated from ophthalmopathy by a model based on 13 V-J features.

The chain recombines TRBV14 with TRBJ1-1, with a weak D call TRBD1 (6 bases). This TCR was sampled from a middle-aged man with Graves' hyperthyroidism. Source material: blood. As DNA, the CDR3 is TGTGCCAGCAGCCCCATCAGGGGCAGCGACACTGAAGCTTTCTTT. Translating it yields CASSPIRGSDTEAFF.